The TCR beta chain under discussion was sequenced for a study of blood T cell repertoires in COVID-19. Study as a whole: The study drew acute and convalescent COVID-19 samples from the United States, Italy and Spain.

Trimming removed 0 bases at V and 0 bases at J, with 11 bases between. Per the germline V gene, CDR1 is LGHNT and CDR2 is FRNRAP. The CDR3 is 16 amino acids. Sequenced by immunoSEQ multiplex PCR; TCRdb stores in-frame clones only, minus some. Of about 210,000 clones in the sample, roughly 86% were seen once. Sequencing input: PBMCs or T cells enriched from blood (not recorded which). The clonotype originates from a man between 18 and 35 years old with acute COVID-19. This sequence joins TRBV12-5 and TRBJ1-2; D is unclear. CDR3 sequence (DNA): TGTGCTAGTGGTTTGGTTCTGTCTAAATCTAACTATGGCTACACCTTC. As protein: CASGLVLSKSNYGYTF.